Many counts were recorded for the clone carrying this T cell receptor beta chain. The target antigen is unknown. One end of the junction is discordant with germline, which a read error may explain. From RNA, the CDR3 regions of TCR beta chains were amplified and sequenced. Second-round multiplex PCR came after first-round RT-PCR with HTBI primers. TCRdb recomputed calls from the multiplex PCR reads with MiXCR, one row per CDR3 protein. The table has a few hundred thousand distinct CDR3 sequences, approximately 20% seen once. This record comes from a study of Graves' ophthalmopathy and Graves' hyperthyroidism. As for the study in general: Pretreatment peripheral blood was obtained at initial diagnosis.

Thyroid ultrasound, orbital computed tomography, TRAb, serum thyroxine and clinical symptoms formed the basis of diagnosis. The germline CDR1 and CDR2 sequences are SSHAT and FNYEAQ (reference sequence). There are 13 residues in the CDR3. General study results and limits: Blood also contained most of the expanded thyroid clonotypes above 0.001 frequency. The model predicted progression of ophthalmopathy with a sensitivity of roughly 66%, and its specificity was 72.22%.

Sequencing input: peripheral blood. The sequence came from a woman aged 18-29 years with Graves' ophthalmopathy. This chain connects TRBV7-7 to TRBJ2-7; D is ambiguous. CDR3 sequence: CASSLGPEAEKYF. CDR3 coding DNA: TGTGCTAGCAGCTTAGGCCCTGAGGCAGAGAAGTACTTC.